The following is a TCR beta chain sequence with its context. Its specificity is not known. This sample's treatment: roughly 19 received Ad26.COV2.S at low or high dose, single or two shots; 5 received placebo; per-sample allocation not given. Following the first vaccine or placebo injection, samples were taken on day 63. The CDR3 length is 11 residues. Trimming left V 2 bases short and J 14 bases short, with 15 bases between. Looked up from germline, CDR1 is GTSNPN and CDR2 is SVGIG (reference sequence). Generated by immunoSEQ multiplex PCR, the TCRdb table keeps only in-frame clones and is missing some. The sample carries around 320,000 clones, about 82% recorded once. This sample is drawn from a study of Ad26.COV2.S vaccination and SARS-CoV-2 variants. The overall study: Ad26.COV2.S arm of COV1001 included the donor.

Study-wide findings and caveats: After vaccination, reports described spike-specific CD8+ and CD4+ T cell responses as showing substantial breadth. Individuals receiving vaccine had higher spike-specific TCR breadth than placebo recipients did.

This TCR came from a person between 18 and 65 years old who received the Ad26.COV2.S COVID-19 vaccine or a placebo. The source was peripheral blood, collected in a trial of Ad26.COV2.S vaccine versus placebo. This chain links TRBV30 with TRBJ1-1; D is unresolved. CDR3 residues: CAWSTKPRAFF. CDR3 DNA sequence: TGTGCCTGGAGTACTAAACCCCGGGCCTTCTTT. Supplemented by reference TRBV30 and TRBJ1-1, the full variable domain reads SQTIHQWPATLVQPVGSPLSLECTVEGTSNPNLYWYRQAAGRGLQLLFYSVGIGQISSEVPQNLSASRPQDRQFILSSKKLLLSDSGFYLCAWSTKPRAFFGQGTRLTVV.